The entry that follows covers one T cell receptor (beta chain) sequence. Sequencing was performed with immunoSEQ multiplex PCR; in TCRdb, only in-frame clones are kept and a portion is missing. The sample lists approximately 35,000 clones, roughly nine tenths seen once, with roughly 3.1% in the top ten. The sample originates from a study of T cell changes during pregnancy in multiple sclerosis. CDR3 length: 14 amino acids. The germline V and J ends were trimmed by 2 bases and 8 bases, with 13 bases remaining between them. Looked up from germline, CDR1 is MDHEN and CDR2 is SYDVKM. The receptor's source is a female donor in good health, enrolled as a control in a pregnancy study. Sequencing used CD4+ T cells from peripheral blood mononuclear cells, obtained in the third trimester of pregnancy. This chain links TRBV28 with TRBJ2-1; D ambiguous. The CDR3: CASSLVTLVHEQFF. The CDR3 DNA follows: TGTGCCAGCAGTTTAGTGACTCTTGTCCATGAGCAGTTCTTC.